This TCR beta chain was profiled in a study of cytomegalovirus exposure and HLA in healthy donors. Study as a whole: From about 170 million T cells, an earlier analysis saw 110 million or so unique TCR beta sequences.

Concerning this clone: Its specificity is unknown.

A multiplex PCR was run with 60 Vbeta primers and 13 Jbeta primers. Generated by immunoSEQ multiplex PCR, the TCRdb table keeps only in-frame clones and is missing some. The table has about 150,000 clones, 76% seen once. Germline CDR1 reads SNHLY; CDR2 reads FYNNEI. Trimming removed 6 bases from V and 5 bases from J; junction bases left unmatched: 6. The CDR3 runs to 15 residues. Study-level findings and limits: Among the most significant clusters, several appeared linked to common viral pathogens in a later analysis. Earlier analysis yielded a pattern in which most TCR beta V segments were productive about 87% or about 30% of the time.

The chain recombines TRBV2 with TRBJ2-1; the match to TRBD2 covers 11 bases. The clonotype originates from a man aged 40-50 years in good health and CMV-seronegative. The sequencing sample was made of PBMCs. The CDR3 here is CASRALAGVNNEQFF. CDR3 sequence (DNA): TGTGCCAGCAGGGCACTAGCGGGGGTTAACAATGAGCAGTTCTTC.